The clone carrying this T cell receptor beta chain was seen a few times. Using its own MiXCR run on the 5' RACE reads, TCRdb lists one record per CDR3 protein. The repertoire holds tens of thousands of distinct CDR3 sequences, with 5.7% as singletons. Germline CDR1 is LGHDT and CDR2 is YNNKEL (reference sequence). V lost 2 bases to trimming and J lost 12 bases, with 11 bases between them. The CDR3 totals 12 residues. The source of the sample is a study of early T cells in non-severe SARS-CoV-2 infection. The sample taken for sequencing was whole blood. V and J are TRBV3-1 and TRBJ2-1; D is ambiguous. The clonotype originates from an adult who was a healthcare worker with PCR-confirmed SARS-CoV-2 infection or an uninfected control (not recorded which). In DNA form, the CDR3 reads TGTGCCAGCAGCCAACCCCCGGACGGGCAGTTCTTC. This encodes CASSQPPDGQFF.